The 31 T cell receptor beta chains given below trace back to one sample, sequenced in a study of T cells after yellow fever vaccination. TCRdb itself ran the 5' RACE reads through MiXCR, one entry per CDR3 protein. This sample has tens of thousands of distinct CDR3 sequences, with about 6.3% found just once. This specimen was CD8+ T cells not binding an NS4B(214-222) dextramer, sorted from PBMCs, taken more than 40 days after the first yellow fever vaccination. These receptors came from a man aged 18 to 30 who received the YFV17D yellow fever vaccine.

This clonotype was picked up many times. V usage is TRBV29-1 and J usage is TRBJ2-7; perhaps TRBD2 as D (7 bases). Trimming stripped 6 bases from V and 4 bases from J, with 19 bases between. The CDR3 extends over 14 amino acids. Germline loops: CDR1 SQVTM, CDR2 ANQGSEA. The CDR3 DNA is TGCAGCGTCACCTCCGGGGGGCCAGGATACGAGCAGTACTTC. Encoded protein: CSVTSGGPGYEQYF.

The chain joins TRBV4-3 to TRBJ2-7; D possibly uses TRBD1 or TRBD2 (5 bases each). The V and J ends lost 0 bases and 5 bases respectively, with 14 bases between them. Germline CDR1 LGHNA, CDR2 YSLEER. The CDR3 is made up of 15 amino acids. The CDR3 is CASSQESGWENEQYF. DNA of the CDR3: TGCGCCAGCAGCCAAGAGTCAGGGTGGGAGAACGAGCAGTACTTC.

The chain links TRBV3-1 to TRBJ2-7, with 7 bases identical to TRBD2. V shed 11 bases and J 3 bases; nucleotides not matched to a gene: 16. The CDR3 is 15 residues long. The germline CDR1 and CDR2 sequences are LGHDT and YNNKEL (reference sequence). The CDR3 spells CASSKEGERGYEQYF. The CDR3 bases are TGTGCCTCCAGCAAAGAGGGCGAGCGGGGCTACGAGCAGTACTTC.

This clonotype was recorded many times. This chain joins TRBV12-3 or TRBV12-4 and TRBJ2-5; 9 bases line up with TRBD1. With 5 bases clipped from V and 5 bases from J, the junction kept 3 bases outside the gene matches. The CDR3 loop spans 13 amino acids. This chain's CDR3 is CASSETGGETQYF. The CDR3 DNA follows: TGTGCCAGCAGTGAGACAGGGGGGGAGACCCAGTACTTC.

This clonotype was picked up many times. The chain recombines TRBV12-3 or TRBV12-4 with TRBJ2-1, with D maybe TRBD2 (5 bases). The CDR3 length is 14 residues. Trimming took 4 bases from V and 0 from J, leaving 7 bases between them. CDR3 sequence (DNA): TGTGCCAGCAGTTCCCGGGGCTCCTACAATGAGCAGTTCTTC. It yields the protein CASSSRGSYNEQFF.

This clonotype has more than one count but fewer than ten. CDR3 sequence: CASRPGQGIDYGYTF. CDR3 DNA: TGTGCCAGTAGGCCCGGACAGGGCATAGACTATGGCTACACCTTC. The chain employs TRBV19 and TRBJ1-2, with 8 nucleotides matching TRBD1. The germline V gene encodes CDR1 LNHDA and CDR2 SQIVND (reference sequence). The CDR3 is 15 residues long. After removal of 6 bases from V and 3 bases from J, the junction contained 9 bases not matched to a gene.

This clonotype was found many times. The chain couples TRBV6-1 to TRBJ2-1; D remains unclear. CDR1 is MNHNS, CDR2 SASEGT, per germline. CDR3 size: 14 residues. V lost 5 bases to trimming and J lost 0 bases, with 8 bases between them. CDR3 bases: TGTGCCAGCAGTACAGCGAGCTCCTACAATGAGCAGTTCTTC. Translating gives CASSTASSYNEQFF.

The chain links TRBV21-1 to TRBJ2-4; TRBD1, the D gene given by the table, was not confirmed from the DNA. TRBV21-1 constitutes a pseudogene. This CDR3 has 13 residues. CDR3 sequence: CASSKDSKNIQYF. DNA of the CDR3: TGTGCCAGCAGCAAGGACAGCAAAAACATTCAGTACTTC.

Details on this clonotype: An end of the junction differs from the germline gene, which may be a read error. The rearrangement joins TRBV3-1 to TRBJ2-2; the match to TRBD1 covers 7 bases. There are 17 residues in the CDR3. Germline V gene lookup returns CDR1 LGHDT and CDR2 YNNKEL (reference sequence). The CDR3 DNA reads TGTGCCAGCACCCAACAAGGGGGCGGCGCGAACACCGGGGAGCTGTTTTTT. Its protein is CASTQQGGGANTGELFF.

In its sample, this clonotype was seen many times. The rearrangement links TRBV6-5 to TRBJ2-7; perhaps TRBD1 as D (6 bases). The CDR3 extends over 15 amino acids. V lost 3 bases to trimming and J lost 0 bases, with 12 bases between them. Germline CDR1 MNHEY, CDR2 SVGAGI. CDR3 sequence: CASSYLPDSSYEQYV. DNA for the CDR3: TGTGCCAGCAGTTATCTGCCGGACAGCTCCTACGAGCAGTACGTC.

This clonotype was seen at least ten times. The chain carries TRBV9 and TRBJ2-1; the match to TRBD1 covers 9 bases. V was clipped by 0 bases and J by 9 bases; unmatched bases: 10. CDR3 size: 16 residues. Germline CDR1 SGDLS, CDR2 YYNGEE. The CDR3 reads CASSVVGTGLLGEQFF. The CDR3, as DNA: TGTGCCAGCAGCGTAGTCGGGACAGGGCTATTAGGTGAGCAGTTCTTC.

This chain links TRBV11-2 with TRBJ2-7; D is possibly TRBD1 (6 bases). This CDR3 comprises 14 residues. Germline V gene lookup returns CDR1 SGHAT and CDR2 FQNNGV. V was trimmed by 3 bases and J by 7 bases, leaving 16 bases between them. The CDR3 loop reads CASSLETLGGEQYF. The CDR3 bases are TGTGCCAGCAGCTTGGAGACCTTAGGGGGAGAGCAGTACTTC.

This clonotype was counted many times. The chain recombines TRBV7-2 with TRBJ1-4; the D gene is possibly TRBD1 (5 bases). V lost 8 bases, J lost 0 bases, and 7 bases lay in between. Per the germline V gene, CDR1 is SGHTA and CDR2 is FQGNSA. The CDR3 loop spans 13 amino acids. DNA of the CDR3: TGTGCCAGCCAGACAGCAACTAATGAAAAACTGTTTTTT. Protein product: CASQTATNEKLFF.

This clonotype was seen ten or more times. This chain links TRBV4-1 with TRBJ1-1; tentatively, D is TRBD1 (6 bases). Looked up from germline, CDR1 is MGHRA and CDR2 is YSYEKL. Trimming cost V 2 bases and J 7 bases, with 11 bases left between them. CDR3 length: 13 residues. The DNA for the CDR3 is TGCGCCAGCAGCCAATACGAGGGGGGTGAAGCTTTCTTT. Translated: CASSQYEGGEAFF.

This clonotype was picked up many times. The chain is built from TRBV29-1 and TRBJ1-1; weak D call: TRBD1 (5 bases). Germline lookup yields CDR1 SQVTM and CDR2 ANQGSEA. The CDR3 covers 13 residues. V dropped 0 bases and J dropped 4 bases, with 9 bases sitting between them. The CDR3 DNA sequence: TGCAGCGTTGAAGATGCAGGGAGCACTGAAGCTTTCTTT. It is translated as CSVEDAGSTEAFF.

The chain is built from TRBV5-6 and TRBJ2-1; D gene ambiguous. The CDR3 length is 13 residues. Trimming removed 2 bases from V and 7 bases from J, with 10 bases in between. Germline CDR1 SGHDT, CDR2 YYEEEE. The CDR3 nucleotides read TGTGCCAGCAGCTTCACTGACGGGAATGAGCAGTTCTTC. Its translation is CASSFTDGNEQFF.

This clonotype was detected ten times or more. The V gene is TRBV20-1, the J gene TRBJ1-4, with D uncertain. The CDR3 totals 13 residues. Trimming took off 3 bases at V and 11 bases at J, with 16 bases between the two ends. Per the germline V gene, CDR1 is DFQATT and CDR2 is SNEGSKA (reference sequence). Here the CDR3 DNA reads TGCAGTGCTAGTGATGTCCGCTCACGGAAACTGTTTTTT. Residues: CSASDVRSRKLFF.

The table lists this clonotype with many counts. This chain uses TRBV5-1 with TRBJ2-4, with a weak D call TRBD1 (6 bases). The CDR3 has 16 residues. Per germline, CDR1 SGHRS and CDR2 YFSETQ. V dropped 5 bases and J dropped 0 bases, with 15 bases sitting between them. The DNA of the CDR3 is TGCGCCAGCAGTTCACAGGGTCTCGTAGCCAAAAACATTCAGTACTTC. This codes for CASSSQGLVAKNIQYF.

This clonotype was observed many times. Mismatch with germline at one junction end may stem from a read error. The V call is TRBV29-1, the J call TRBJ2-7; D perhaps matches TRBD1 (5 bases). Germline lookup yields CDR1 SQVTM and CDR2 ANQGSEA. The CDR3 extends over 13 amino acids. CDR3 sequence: CSVEGAVTYEQYF. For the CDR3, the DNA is TGCAGCGTCGAAGGGGCGGTTACCTACGAGCAGTACTTC.

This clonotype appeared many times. In DNA, the CDR3 is TGTGCCAGCAGTTTGTATCGAAACCCTGAGAAGACCCAGTACTTC. As protein: CASSLYRNPEKTQYF. J is TRBJ2-5 and V is TRBV27; D is unresolved. Trimming took 3 bases from V and 6 from J, leaving 17 bases between them. This CDR3 comprises 15 residues. The germline V gene has CDR1 MNHEY and CDR2 SMNVEV (reference sequence).

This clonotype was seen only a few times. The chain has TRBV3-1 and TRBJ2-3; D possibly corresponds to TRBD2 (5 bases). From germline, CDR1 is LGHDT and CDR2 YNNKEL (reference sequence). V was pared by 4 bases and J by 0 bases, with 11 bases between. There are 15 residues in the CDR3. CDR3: CASSLGITSTDTQYF. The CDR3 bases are TGTGCCAGCAGCCTCGGGATCACTAGCACAGATACGCAGTATTTT.

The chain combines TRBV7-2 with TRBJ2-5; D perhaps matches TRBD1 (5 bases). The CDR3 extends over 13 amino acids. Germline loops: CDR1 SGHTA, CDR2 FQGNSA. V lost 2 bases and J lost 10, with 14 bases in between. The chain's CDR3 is CASSLTGPWIQYF. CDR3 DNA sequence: TGTGCCAGCAGCTTAACAGGCCCTTGGATCCAGTACTTC. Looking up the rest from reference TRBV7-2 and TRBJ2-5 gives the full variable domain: GAGVSQSPSNKVTEKGKDVELRCDPISGHTALYWYRQSLGQGLEFLIYFQGNSAPDKSGLPSDRFSAERTGGSVSTLTIQRTQQEDSAVYLCASSLTGPWIQYFGPGTRLLVL.

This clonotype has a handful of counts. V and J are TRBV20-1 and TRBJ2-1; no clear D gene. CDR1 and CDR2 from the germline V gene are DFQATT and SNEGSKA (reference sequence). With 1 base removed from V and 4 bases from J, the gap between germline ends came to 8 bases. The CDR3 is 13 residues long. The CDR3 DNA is TGCAGTGCTAGAGTTATACGATACAATGAGCAGTTCTTC. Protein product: CSARVIRYNEQFF.

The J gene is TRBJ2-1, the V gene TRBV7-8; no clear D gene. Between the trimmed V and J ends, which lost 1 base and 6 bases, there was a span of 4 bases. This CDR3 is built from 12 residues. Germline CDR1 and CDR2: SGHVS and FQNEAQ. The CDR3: CASSLVINEQFF. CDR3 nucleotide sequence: TGTGCCAGCAGCTTAGTTATCAATGAGCAGTTCTTC.

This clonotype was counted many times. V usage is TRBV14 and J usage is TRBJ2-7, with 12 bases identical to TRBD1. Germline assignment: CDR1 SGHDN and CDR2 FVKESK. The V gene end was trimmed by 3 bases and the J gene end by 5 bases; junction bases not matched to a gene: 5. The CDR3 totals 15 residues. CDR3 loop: CASSHPGTGGNEQYF. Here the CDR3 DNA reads TGTGCCAGCAGCCACCCCGGGACAGGGGGCAACGAGCAGTACTTC.

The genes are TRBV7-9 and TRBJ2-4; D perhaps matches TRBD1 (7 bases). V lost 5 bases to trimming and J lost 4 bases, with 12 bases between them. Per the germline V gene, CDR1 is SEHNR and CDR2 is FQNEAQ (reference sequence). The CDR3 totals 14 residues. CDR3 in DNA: TGTGCCAGCAGCCCGACAGGGACTAAAAACATTCAGTACTTC. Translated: CASSPTGTKNIQYF.

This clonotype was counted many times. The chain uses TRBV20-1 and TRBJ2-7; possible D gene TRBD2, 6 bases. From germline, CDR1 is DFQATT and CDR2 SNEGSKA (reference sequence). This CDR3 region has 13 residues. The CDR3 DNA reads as TGCAGCGTGGGGGGAAAGAGCTCCTACGAGCAGTACGTC. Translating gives CSVGGKSSYEQYV.

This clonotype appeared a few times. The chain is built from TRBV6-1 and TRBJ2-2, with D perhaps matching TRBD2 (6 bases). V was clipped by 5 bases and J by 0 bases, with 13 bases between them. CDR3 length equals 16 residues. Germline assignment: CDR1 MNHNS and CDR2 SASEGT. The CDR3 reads CASSPPGEANTGELFF. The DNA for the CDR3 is TGTGCCAGCAGTCCCCCGGGGGAAGCGAACACCGGGGAGCTGTTTTTT.

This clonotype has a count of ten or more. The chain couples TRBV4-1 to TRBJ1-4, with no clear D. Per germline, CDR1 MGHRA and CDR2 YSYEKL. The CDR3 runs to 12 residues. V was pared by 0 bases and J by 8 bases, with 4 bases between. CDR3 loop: CASSQEGEKLFF. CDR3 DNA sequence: TGCGCCAGCAGCCAAGAAGGGGAAAAACTGTTTTTT.

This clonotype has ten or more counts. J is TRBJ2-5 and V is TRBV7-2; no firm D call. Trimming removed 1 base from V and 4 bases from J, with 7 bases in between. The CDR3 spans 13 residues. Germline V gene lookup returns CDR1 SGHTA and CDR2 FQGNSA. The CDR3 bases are TGTGCCAGCAGCTTAGGAACTCGAGAGACCCAGTACTTC. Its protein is CASSLGTRETQYF.

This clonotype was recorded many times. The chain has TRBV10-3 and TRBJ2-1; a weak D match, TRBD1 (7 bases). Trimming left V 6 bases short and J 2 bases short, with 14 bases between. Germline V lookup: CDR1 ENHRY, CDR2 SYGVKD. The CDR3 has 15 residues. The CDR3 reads CAIRGGGGPYNEQFF. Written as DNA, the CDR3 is TGTGCCATCAGAGGAGGAGGGGGCCCCTACAATGAGCAGTTCTTC.